This paragraph reports one TCR beta chain. The CDR3 length is 15 residues. With V trimmed by 1 base and J by 3 bases, 2 bases remained unmatched. The germline V gene has CDR1 LGHNA and CDR2 YSLEER. Naive CD8 cells lacked CD45RO and underwent positive selection for CCR7, leaving out terminally differentiated effector memory CD45RA+ cells. TCRdb keeps only in-frame clones here, not all; method: immunoSEQ multiplex PCR. The sample includes about 2,100,000 clones, roughly 91% seen only once; the top ten take over 1.5%. The data originate from a study of shared clonotypes between healthy human individuals.

The gene calls are TRBV4-3 and TRBJ2-1; 8 bases align to TRBD2. The receptor was derived from a man younger than 35 in good health. Some clones in this sample may be carry-over from other donors' samples. Sequenced input: naive CD8+ T cells from PBMCs. The CDR3 here is CASSQAAGDYNEQFF. CDR3 sequence (DNA): TGCGCCAGCAGCCAAGCAGCGGGAGACTACAATGAGCAGTTCTTC.